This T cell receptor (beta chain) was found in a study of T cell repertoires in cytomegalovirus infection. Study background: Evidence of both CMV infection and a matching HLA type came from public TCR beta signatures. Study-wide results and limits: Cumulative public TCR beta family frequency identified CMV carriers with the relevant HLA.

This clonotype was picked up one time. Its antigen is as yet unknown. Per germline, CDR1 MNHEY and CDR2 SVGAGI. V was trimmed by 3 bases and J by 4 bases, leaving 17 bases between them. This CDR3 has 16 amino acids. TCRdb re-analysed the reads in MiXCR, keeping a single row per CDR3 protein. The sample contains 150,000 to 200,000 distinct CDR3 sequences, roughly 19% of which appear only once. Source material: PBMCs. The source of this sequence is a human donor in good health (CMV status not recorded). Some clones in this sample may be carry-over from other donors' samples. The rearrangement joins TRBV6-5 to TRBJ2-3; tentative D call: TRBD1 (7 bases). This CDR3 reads CASSYLSRGAADTQYF. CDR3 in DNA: TGTGCCAGCAGTTATTTATCCAGGGGGGCCGCAGATACGCAGTATTTT.